This is a list of T cell receptor beta chains from one sample in a study of blood T cell repertoires in COVID-19. TCRdb's copy holds only in-frame clones and misses some; the assay was immunoSEQ multiplex PCR. The table has a few hundred thousand clones, 86% seen once. What was sequenced was peripheral blood. These receptors were collected from a woman aged 50 to 60 with acute or convalescent COVID-19. Both conserved end residues are part of each CDR3. Each record gives: J gene, D gene, clone size, V gene, CDR3 DNA, CDR3 protein. A D gene is named only where the DNA matches it firmly. Some rows mark clone size as missing; the rest say once, few, many or name a class of expanded clone.

J: TRBJ1-5; D: -; size: -; V: TRBV6-5; DNA: TGTGCCAGCAGTCCCGCCCGGGGTCAGCCCCAGCATTTT; CDR3: CASSPARGQPQHF
J: TRBJ2-3; D: TRBD2; size: -; V: TRBV19; DNA: TGTGCCAGTAGTATTAGCGGGGGGGTTGATACGCAGTATTTT; CDR3: CASSISGGVDTQYF
J: TRBJ2-3; D: -; size: -; V: TRBV21-1; DNA: TGTGCCAGCAGCAAATTTCCGGGGGGGTCTGGCACAGATACGCAGTATTTT; CDR3: CASSKFPGGSGTDTQYF
J: TRBJ2-7; D: TRBD1; size: -; V: TRBV18; DNA: TGTGCCAGCTCACCACCGTCAGGGACAGGGAGGTCCTACGAGCAGTACTTC; CDR3: CASSPPSGTGRSYEQYF
J: TRBJ2-1; D: TRBD2; size: -; V: TRBV10-3; DNA: TGTGCCATCAGTGATGTACTAGCGGGAGGTGGTGAGCAGTTCTTC; CDR3: CAISDVLAGGGEQFF
J: TRBJ2-7; D: -; size: -; V: TRBV4-2; DNA: TGTGCCAGCAGCCGCCATCGGGCGGGACAGAGCTCCTACGAGCAGTACTTC; CDR3: CASSRHRAGQSSYEQYF
J: TRBJ1-1; D: -; size: -; V: TRBV18; DNA: TGTGCCAGCTCGTATACCAGGGGTGGGGACACTGAAGCTTTCTTT; CDR3: CASSYTRGGDTEAFF
J: TRBJ2-7; D: TRBD1; size: -; V: TRBV18; DNA: TGTGCCAGCTCAAGGGGACAGGGCCCCTCCTACGAGCAGTACTTC; CDR3: CASSRGQGPSYEQYF
J: TRBJ2-1; D: TRBD1; size: -; V: TRBV19; DNA: TGTGCCAGTAGTATTATGGGACAGGGATCTTACAATGAGCAGTTCTTC; CDR3: CASSIMGQGSYNEQFF
J: TRBJ2-5; D: TRBD1; size: -; V: TRBV24-1; DNA: TGTGCCACCAGTCAAGGGACAGGCCAAGAGACCCAGTACTTC; CDR3: CATSQGTGQETQYF
J: TRBJ1-5; D: -; size: -; V: TRBV2; DNA: TGTGCCAGCAGTTTCGAGAGGGATAGCAATCAGCCCCAGCATTTT; CDR3: CASSFERDSNQPQHF
J: TRBJ1-2; D: -; size: -; V: TRBV10-3; DNA: TGTGCCATCAGTGAGTCGAGTACCGAGGGCTATGGCTACACCTTC; CDR3: CAISESSTEGYGYTF
J: TRBJ2-3; D: TRBD1; size: -; V: TRBV30; DNA: TGTGCCTGGCGAGATGGGACAGGGGGTTTCTCAGATACGCAGTATTTT; CDR3: CAWRDGTGGFSDTQYF
J: TRBJ2-3; D: TRBD2; size: medium-sized; V: TRBV7-6; DNA: TGTGCCAGCAGCGACGTAGCGGGAGGACCAGATACGCAGTATTTT; CDR3: CASSDVAGGPDTQYF
J: TRBJ1-4; D: -; size: few; V: TRBV7-9; DNA: TGTGCCAGCAGCTTATTCCAGGGAGAAAAACTGTTTTTT; CDR3: CASSLFQGEKLFF
J: TRBJ2-3; D: TRBD2; size: -; V: TRBV24-1; DNA: TGTGCCACCAGTGGATCGAGCGGGGTAGGCACAGATACGCAGTATTTT; CDR3: CATSGSSGVGTDTQYF
J: TRBJ1-6; D: -; size: -; V: TRBV5-6; DNA: TGTGCCAGCAGCTCTGGGCCGAATTCACCCCTCCACTTT; CDR3: CASSSGPNSPLHF
J: TRBJ1-2; D: -; size: -; V: TRBV25-1; DNA: TGTGCCAGCAGTGACCCCAGGACAGATACAAACTATGGCTACACCTTC; CDR3: CASSDPRTDTNYGYTF
J: TRBJ1-5; D: TRBD1; size: -; V: TRBV4-3; DNA: TGCGCCAGCAGCCAAGAACAGGGGGCCGTCAATCAGCCCCAGCATTTT; CDR3: CASSQEQGAVNQPQHF
J: TRBJ1-1; D: -; size: -; V: TRBV30; DNA: TGTGCCTGGAGGGACTCCATGAACACTGAAGCTTTCTTT; CDR3: CAWRDSMNTEAFF
J: TRBJ2-3; D: -; size: -; V: TRBV19; DNA: TGTGCCAGTAGTATAGGATGGGCCACAGATACGCAGTATTTT; CDR3: CASSIGWATDTQYF
J: TRBJ1-2; D: -; size: -; V: TRBV24-1; DNA: TGTGCCACCAGTGATCTTGACAGGTACGACTATGGCTACACCTTC; CDR3: CATSDLDRYDYGYTF
J: TRBJ2-7; D: -; size: -; V: TRBV9; DNA: TGTGCCAGCAGCAGGGCGGGGCGGCCCTACGAGCAGTACTTC; CDR3: CASSRAGRPYEQYF
J: TRBJ1-2; D: -; size: -; V: TRBV12-3/TRBV12-4; DNA: TGTGCCAGCACCTCCGTGGCGGATGGCTACACCTTC; CDR3: CASTSVADGYTF
J: TRBJ2-7; D: -; size: -; V: TRBV2; DNA: TGTGCCAGCAGTGATGATAGACAGGACCGGGAGGCCTACGAGCAGTACTTC; CDR3: CASSDDRQDREAYEQYF
J: TRBJ2-1; D: TRBD2; size: -; V: TRBV7-2; DNA: TGTGCCAGCAGCTCATGGCGGGAGGGAGGGAATGAGCAGTTCTTC; CDR3: CASSSWREGGNEQFF
J: TRBJ2-1; D: -; size: -; V: TRBV11-2; DNA: TGTGCCAGCAGCTTACTCGGTACTGAGCAGTTCTTC; CDR3: CASSLLGTEQFF
J: TRBJ2-2; D: TRBD1; size: -; V: TRBV6-2/TRBV6-3; DNA: TGTGCCAGCGGCCGGGACAGGGTTTTGGGACTGTTTTTT; CDR3: CASGRDRVLGLFF
J: TRBJ1-1; D: -; size: -; V: TRBV28; DNA: TGTGCCAGCAGGCCGGGTCACAACACTGAAGCTTTCTTT; CDR3: CASRPGHNTEAFF
J: TRBJ2-7; D: -; size: -; V: TRBV9; DNA: TGTGCCAGCAGCGGTCGAGGGGGGGTCTACGAGCAGTACTTC; CDR3: CASSGRGGVYEQYF
J: TRBJ2-3; D: TRBD2; size: -; V: TRBV5-4; DNA: TGTGCCAGCAGCATACAACGAGCGGGAGGGCCTGAGGGGCAGTATTTT; CDR3: CASSIQRAGGPEGQYF
J: TRBJ2-2; D: TRBD2; size: few; V: TRBV7-2; DNA: TGTGCCAGCAGCTTAGGACTAGCGGGGGGGTTTACCGGGGAGCTGTTTTTT; CDR3: CASSLGLAGGFTGELFF
J: TRBJ2-7; D: TRBD2; size: -; V: TRBV3-1/TRBV3-2; DNA: TGTGCCAGCAGCTTTAGCGGGGGCTCGCTCTACGAGCAGTACTTC; CDR3: CASSFSGGSLYEQYF
J: TRBJ2-1; D: -; size: -; V: TRBV9; DNA: TGTGCCAGCAGTTCGGTGTCCAGCGGCAACTACAATGAGCAGTTCTTC; CDR3: CASSSVSSGNYNEQFF
J: TRBJ2-3; D: -; size: -; V: TRBV30; DNA: TGTGCCTGGAGTGTGCCCTGGCGCGGGGTCGTAGATACGCAGTATTTT; CDR3: CAWSVPWRGVVDTQYF
J: TRBJ2-1; D: TRBD1; size: once; V: TRBV18; DNA: TGTGCCAGCTCACCCGGGACAGGAGACAATGAGCAGTTCTTC; CDR3: CASSPGTGDNEQFF
J: TRBJ1-1; D: -; size: few; V: TRBV7-2; DNA: TGTGCCAGCAGCTTAGTTGCCAGAGGGAACACTGAAGCTTTCTTT; CDR3: CASSLVARGNTEAFF
J: TRBJ1-2; D: -; size: -; V: TRBV20-1; DNA: TGCAGTGCCCCGTACTATGGCTACACCTTC; CDR3: CSAPYYGYTF
J: TRBJ2-1; D: TRBD2; size: -; V: TRBV5-6; DNA: TGTGCCAGCAGCTTTGGGCCCCCTCGGCGGGGGGGAAATGAGCAGTTCTTC; CDR3: CASSFGPPRRGGNEQFF
J: TRBJ2-1; D: -; size: -; V: TRBV29-1; DNA: TGCAGCGTTCGGGGATACAATGAGCAGTTCTTC; CDR3: CSVRGYNEQFF
J: TRBJ1-2; D: TRBD1; size: -; V: TRBV29-1; DNA: TGCAGCGGGACCGGGACAGGGGCTGGTGGCTACACCTTC; CDR3: CSGTGTGAGGYTF
J: TRBJ1-4; D: -; size: -; V: TRBV19; DNA: TGTGCCGCCGGGGGAGAGTATTATGAAAAACTGTTTTTT; CDR3: CAAGGEYYEKLFF
J: TRBJ2-1; D: -; size: -; V: TRBV11-2; DNA: TGTGCCAGCAGCTTAGTGCGGGCGGTCTCCTACAATGAGCAGTTCTTC; CDR3: CASSLVRAVSYNEQFF
J: TRBJ2-7; D: -; size: -; V: TRBV6-5; DNA: TGTGCCAGCAGTTACTCTAGGCCGGAGACCCACTACGAGCAGTACTTC; CDR3: CASSYSRPETHYEQYF
J: TRBJ1-1; D: -; size: -; V: TRBV19; DNA: TGTGCCACTTGCTCCACGGGGGGGCGAACTGAAGCTTTCTTT; CDR3: CATCSTGGRTEAFF
J: TRBJ1-5; D: TRBD1; size: -; V: TRBV6-5; DNA: TGTGCCAGCAGAGGGACAGGGGATCAGCCCCAGCATTTT; CDR3: CASRGTGDQPQHF
J: TRBJ1-3; D: TRBD1; size: -; V: TRBV7-2; DNA: TGTGCCAGCAGCTTAGGGGGGACAGGTCGCTCCCTTGGAAACACCATATATTTT; CDR3: CASSLGGTGRSLGNTIYF
J: TRBJ2-3; D: -; size: -; V: TRBV6-5; DNA: TGTGCCAGCAGTTACGTCCGGAGCACAGATACGCAGTATTTT; CDR3: CASSYVRSTDTQYF
J: TRBJ1-1; D: -; size: -; V: TRBV10-3; DNA: TGTGCCATCAGTGATCCTCGGACAGACCATGAAGCTTTCTTT; CDR3: CAISDPRTDHEAFF
J: TRBJ2-7; D: TRBD1; size: -; V: TRBV2; DNA: TGTGCCAGCAGTCCAACGGGACAGGGGCCCTCGGAGCAGTACTTC; CDR3: CASSPTGQGPSEQYF